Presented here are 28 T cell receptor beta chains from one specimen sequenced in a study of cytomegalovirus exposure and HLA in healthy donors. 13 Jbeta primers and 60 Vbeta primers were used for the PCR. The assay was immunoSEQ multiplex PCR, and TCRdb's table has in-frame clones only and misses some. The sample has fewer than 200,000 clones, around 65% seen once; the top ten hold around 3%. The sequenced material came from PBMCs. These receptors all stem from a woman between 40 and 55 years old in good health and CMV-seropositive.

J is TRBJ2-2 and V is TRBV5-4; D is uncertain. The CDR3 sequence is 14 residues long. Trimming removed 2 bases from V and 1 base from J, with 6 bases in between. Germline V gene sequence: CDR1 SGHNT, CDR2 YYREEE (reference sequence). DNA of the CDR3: TGTGCCAGCAGCTTAGGCGGGAACACCGGGGAGCTGTTTTTT. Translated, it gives CASSLGGNTGELFF.

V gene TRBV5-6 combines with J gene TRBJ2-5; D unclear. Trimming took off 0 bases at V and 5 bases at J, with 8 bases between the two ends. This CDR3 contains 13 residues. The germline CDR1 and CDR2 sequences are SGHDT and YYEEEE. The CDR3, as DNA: TGTGCCAGCAGCTTGGAACGGCGGGAGACCCAGTACTTC. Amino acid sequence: CASSLERRETQYF.

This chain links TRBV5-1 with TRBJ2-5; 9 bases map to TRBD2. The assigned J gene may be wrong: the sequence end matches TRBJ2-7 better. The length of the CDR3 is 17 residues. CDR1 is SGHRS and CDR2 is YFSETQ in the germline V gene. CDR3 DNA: TGCGCCAGCAGCTCAAGCAGGCGGCTAGCGGGGATCTACGAGCAGTACTTC. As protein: CASSSSRRLAGIYEQYF.

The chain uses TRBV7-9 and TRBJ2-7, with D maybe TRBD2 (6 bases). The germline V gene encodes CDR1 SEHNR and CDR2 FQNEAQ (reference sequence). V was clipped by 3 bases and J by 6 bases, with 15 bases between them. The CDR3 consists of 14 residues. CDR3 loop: CASSFRGSDGEQYF. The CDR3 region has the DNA TGTGCCAGCAGCTTTCGGGGGAGTGACGGCGAGCAGTACTTC.

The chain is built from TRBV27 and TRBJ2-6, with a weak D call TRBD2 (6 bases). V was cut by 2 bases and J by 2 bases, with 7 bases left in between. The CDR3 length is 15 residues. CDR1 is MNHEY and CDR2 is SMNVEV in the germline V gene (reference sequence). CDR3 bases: TGTGCCAGCAGTTTAGGGGAGGCTGGGGCCAACGTCCTGACTTTC. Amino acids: CASSLGEAGANVLTF. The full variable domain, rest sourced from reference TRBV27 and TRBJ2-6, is EAQVTQNPRYLITVTGKKLTVTCSQNMNHEYMSWYRQDPGLGLRQIYYSMNVEVTDKGDVPEGYKVSRKEKRNFPLILESPSPNQTSLYFCASSLGEAGANVLTFGAGSRLTVL.

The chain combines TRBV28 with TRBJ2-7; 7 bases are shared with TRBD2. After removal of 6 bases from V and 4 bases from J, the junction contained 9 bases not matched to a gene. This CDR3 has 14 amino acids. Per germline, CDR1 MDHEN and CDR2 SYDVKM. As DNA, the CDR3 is TGTGCCAGCAGCGGGGGGACTTTTCTTTACGAGCAGTACTTC. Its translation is CASSGGTFLYEQYF.

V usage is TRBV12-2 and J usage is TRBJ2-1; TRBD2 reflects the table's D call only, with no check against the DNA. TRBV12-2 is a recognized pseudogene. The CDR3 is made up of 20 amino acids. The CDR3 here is CASRSLLAGGYLNSYNEQFF. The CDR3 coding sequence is TGTGCAAGTCGCTCCCTCCTAGCGGGAGGGTACCTCAACTCCTACAATGAGCAGTTCTTC.

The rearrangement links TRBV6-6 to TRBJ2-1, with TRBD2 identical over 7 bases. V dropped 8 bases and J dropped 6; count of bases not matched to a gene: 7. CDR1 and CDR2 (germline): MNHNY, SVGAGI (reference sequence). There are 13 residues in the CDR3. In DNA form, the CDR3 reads TGTGCCAGCGGGGGGGAATTAGGCAATGAGCAGTTCTTC. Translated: CASGGELGNEQFF.

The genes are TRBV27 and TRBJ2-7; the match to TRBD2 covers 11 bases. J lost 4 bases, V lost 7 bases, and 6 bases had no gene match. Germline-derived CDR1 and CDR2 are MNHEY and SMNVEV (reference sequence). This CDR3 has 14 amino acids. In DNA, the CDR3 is TGTGCCAGCACTAAACTAGCGGGAGATTACGAGCAGTACTTC. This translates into CASTKLAGDYEQYF.

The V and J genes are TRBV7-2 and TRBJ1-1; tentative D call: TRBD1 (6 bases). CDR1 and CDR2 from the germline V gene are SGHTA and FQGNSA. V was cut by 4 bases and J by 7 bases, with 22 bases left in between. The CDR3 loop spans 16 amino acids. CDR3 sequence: CASSSLETGPGLEAFF. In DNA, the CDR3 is TGTGCCAGCAGCTCCCTTGAGACAGGCCCAGGACTTGAAGCTTTCTTT.

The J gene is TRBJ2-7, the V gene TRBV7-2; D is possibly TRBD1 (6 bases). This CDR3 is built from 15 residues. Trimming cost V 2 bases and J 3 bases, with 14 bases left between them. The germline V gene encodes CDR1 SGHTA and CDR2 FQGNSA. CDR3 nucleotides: TGTGCCAGCAGCTTAACGCAGGGGCCTAACTACGAGCAGTACTTC. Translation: CASSLTQGPNYEQYF.

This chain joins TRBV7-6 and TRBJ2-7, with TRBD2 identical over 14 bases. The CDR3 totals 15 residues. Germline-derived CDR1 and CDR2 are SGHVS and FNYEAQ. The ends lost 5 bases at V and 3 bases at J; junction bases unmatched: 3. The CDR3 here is CASSQGLAGGYEQYF. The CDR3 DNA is TGTGCCAGCAGCCAAGGACTAGCGGGAGGCTACGAGCAGTACTTC.

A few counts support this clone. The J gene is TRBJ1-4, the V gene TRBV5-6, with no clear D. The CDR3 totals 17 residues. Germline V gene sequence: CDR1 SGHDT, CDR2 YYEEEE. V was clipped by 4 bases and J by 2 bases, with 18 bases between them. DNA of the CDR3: TGTGCCAGCAGCCGATTCGGACTGTCGTGGACTAATGAAAAACTGTTTTTT. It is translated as CASSRFGLSWTNEKLFF.

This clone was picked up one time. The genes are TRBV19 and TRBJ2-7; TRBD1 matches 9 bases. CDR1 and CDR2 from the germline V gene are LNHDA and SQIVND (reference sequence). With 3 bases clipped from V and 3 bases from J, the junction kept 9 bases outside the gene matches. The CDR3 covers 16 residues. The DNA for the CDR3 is TGTGCCAGTAGTATGCGGGGACAGGGATCCCTCTACGAGCAGTACTTC. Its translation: CASSMRGQGSLYEQYF. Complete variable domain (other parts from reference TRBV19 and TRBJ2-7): DGGITQSPKYLFRKEGQNVTLSCEQNLNHDAMYWYRQDPGQGLRLIYYSQIVNDFQKGDIAEGYSVSREKKESFPLTVTSAQKNPTAFYLCASSMRGQGSLYEQYFGPGTRLTVT.

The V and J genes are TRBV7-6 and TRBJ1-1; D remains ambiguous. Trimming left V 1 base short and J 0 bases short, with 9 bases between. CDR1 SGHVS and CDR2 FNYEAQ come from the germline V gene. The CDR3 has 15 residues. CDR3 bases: TGTGCCAGCAGCTTAGTTCAGATCCTGAACACTGAAGCTTTCTTT. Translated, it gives CASSLVQILNTEAFF. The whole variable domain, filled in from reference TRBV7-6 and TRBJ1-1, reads GAGVSQSPRYKVTKRGQDVALRCDPISGHVSLYWYRQALGQGPEFLTYFNYEAQQDKSGLPNDRFSAERPEGSISTLTIQRTEQRDSAMYRCASSLVQILNTEAFFGQGTRLTVV.

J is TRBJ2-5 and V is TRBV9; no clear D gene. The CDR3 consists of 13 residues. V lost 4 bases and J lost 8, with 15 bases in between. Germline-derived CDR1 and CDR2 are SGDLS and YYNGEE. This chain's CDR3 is CASSPNLRSTQYF. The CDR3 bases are TGTGCCAGCAGCCCTAACCTACGGTCAACCCAGTACTTC.

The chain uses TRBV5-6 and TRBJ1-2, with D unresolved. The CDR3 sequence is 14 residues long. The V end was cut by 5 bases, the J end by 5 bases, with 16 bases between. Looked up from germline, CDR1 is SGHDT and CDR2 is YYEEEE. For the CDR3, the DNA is TGTGCCAGCAGGGGTTCGGGTTCTCGATATGGCTACACCTTC. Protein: CASRGSGSRYGYTF.

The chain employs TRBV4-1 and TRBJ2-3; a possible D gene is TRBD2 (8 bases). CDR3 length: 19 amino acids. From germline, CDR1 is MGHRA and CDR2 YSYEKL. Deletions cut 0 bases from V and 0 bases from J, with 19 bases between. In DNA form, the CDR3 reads TGCGCCAGCAGCCAAGAGGGACAGCGGGGGTCCTCTAGCACAGATACGCAGTATTTT. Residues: CASSQEGQRGSSSTDTQYF.

CDR3 protein: CASSQGAGGPYLEQFF. CDR3 coding DNA: TGCGCCAGCAGCCAAGGAGCGGGAGGGCCATATCTTGAGCAGTTCTTC. The chain recombines TRBV4-1 with TRBJ2-1; TRBD2 matches at 10 bases. The CDR3 has 16 amino acids. Trimming at V came to 1 base and at J to 9 bases, leaving 9 bases not matched to a gene. The germline gives CDR1 MGHRA, CDR2 YSYEKL.

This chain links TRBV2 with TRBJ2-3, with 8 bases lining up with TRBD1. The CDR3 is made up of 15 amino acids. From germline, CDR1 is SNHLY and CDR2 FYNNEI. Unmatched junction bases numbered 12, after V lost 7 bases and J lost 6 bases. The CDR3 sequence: CASTYRTGRSDTQYF. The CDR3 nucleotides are TGTGCCAGCACCTATCGGACAGGGAGGAGCGATACGCAGTATTTT.

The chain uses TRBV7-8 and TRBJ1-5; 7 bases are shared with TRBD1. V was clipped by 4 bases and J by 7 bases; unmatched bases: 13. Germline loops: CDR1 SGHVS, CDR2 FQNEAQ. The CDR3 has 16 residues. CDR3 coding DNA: TGTGCCAGCAGCTCGACCTCCAGGGGGACGGGGCAGCCCCAGCATTTT. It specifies CASSSTSRGTGQPQHF.

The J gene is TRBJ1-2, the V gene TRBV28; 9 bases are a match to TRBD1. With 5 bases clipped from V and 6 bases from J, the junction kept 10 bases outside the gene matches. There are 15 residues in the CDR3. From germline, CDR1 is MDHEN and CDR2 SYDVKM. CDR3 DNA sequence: TGTGCCAGCAGTCTCTTCCTTGGACAGGGGAATGGCTACACCTTC. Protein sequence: CASSLFLGQGNGYTF.

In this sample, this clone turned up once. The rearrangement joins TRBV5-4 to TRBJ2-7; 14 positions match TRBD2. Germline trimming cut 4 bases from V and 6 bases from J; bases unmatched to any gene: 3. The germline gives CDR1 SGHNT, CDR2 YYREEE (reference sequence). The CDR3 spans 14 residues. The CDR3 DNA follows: TGTGCCAGCAGCCTGGGACTAGCGGGGGTCGAGCAGTACTTC. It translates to CASSLGLAGVEQYF.

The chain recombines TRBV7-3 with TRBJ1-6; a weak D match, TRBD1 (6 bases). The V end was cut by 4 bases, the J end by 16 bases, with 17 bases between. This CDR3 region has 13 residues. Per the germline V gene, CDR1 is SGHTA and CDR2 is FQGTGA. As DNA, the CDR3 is TGTGCCAGCAGCTCCGCACGGGACACCCCTCTCCACTTT. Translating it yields CASSSARDTPLHF.

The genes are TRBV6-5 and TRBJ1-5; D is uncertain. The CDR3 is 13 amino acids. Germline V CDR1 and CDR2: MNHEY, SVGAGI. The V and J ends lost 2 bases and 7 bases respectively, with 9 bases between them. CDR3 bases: TGTGCCAGCAGTTACGAAATCGGGCAGCCCCAGCATTTT. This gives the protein CASSYEIGQPQHF.

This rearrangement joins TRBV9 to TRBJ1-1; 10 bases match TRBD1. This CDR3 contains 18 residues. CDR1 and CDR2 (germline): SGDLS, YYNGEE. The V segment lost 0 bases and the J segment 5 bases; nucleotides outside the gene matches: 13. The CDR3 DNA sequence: TGTGCCAGCAGCGTAGCTTCTGGGACAGGGGTTATCGGGACTGAAGCTTTCTTT. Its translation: CASSVASGTGVIGTEAFF.

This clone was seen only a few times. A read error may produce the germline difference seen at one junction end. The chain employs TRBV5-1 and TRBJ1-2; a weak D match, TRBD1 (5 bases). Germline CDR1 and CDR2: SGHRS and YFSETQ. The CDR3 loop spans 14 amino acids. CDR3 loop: CASSLEQELGGYPF. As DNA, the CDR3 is TGCGCCAGCAGCTTGGAACAGGAACTCGGTGGCTACCCCTTC.

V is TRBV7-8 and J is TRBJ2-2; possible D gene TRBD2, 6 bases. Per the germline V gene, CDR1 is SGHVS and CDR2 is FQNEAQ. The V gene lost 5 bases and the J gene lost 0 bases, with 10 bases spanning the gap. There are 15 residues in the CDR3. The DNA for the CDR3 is TGTGCCAGCAGCCTCGGGACTTCGAACACCGGGGAGCTGTTTTTT. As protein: CASSLGTSNTGELFF.